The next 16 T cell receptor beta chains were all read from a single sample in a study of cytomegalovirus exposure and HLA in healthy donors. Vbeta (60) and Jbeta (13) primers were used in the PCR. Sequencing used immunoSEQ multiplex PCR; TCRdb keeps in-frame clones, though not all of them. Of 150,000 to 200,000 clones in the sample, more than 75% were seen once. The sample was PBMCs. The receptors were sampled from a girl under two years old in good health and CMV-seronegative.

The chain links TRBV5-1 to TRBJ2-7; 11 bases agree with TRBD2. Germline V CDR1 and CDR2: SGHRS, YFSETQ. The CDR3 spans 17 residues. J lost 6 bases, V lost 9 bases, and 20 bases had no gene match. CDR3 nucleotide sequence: TGCGCCATCAGAGGTGGGACTAGCGGAGTAGGGGCGTCCGAGCAGTACTTC. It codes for CAIRGGTSGVGASEQYF.

The CDR3 sequence: CASSLRRFLSWHGYTF. The DNA for the CDR3 is TGTGCCAGCAGCTTGAGGCGGTTTCTTTCTTGGCATGGCTACACCTTC. The V gene is TRBV5-6, the J gene TRBJ1-2, with unresolved D. V lost 1 base, J lost 6 bases, and 19 bases lay in between. The CDR3 has 16 amino acids. Germline V gives CDR1 SGHDT, CDR2 YYEEEE.

CDR3 bases: TGCAGCGGCGGGACAGGGGAAGGCAATGAGCAGTTCTTC. Its protein product is CSGGTGEGNEQFF. The V gene is TRBV29-1, the J gene TRBJ2-1, with 10 bases fitting TRBD1. Germline CDR1 is SQVTM and CDR2 is ANQGSEA. V lost 7 bases, J lost 6 bases, and 6 bases stayed unmatched. The CDR3 consists of 13 residues.

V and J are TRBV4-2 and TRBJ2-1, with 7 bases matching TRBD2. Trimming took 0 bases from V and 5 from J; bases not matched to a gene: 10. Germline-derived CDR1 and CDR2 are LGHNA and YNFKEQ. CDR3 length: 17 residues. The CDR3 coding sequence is TGTGCCAGCAGCCAAGATGGGGCGGGAGATGTCCACAATGAGCAGTTCTTC. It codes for CASSQDGAGDVHNEQFF.

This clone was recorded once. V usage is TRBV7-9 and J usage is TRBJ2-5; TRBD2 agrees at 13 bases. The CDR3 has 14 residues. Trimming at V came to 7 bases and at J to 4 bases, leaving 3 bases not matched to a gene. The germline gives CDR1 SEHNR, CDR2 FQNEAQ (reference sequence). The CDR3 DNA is TGTGCCAGCAAACTAGCGGGGGGGCCAGAGACCCAGTACTTC. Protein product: CASKLAGGPETQYF. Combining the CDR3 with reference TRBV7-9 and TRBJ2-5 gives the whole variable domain DTGVSQNPRHKITKRGQNVTFRCDPISEHNRLYWYRQTLGQGPEFLTYFQNEAQLEKSRLLSDRFSAERPKGSFSTLEIQRTEQGDSAMYLCASKLAGGPETQYFGPGTRLLVL.

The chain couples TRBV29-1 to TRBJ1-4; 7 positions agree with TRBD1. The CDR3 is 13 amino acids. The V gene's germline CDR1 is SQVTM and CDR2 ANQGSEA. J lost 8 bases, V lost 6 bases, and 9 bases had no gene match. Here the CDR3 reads CSVHRGGNEKLFF. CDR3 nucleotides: TGCAGCGTCCACAGGGGAGGAAACGAAAAACTGTTTTTT. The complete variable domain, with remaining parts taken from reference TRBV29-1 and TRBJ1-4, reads SAVISQKPSRDICQRGTSLTIQCQVDSQVTMMFWYRQQPGQSLTLIATANQGSEATYESGFVIDKFPISRPNLTFSTLTVSNMSPEDSSIYLCSVHRGGNEKLFFGSGTQLSVL.

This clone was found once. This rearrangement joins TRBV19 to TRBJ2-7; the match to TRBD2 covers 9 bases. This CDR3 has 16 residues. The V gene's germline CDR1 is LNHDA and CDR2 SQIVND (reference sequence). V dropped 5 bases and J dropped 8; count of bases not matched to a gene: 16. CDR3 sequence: CASSFEGRGGWRKQYF. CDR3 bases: TGTGCCAGTAGTTTTGAGGGGCGGGGGGGTTGGAGAAAGCAGTACTTC.

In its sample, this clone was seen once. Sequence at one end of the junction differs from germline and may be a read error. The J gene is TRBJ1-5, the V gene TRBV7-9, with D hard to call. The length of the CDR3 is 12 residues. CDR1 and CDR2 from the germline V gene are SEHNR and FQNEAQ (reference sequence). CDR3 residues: CSSSGEGQPQHF. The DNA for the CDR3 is TGTTCCAGCAGTGGGGAGGGTCAGCCCCAGCATTTT. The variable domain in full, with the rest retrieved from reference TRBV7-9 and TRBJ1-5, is DTGVSQNPRHKITKRGQNVTFRCDPISEHNRLYWYRQTLGQGPEFLTYFQNEAQLEKSRLLSDRFSAERPKGSFSTLEIQRTEQGDSAMYLCSSSGEGQPQHFGDGTRLSIL.

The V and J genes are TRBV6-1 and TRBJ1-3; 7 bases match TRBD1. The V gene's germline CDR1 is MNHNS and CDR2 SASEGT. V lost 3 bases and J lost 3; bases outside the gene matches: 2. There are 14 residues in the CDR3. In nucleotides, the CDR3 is TGTGCCAGCAGTGACGGACAGGATGGAAACACCATATATTTT. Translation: CASSDGQDGNTIYF.

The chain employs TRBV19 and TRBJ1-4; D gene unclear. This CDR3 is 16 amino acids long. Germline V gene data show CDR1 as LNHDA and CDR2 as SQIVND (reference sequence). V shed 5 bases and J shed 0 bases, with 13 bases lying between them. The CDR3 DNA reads TGTGCCAGTAGTCTACAGTGGGTTTCAACTAATGAAAAACTGTTTTTT. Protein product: CASSLQWVSTNEKLFF.

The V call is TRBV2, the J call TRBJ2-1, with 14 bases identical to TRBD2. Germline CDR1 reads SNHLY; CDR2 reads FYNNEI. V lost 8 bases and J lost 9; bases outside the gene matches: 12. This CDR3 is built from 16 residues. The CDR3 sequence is CASLGGLAGVQGEQFF. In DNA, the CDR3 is TGTGCCAGCTTAGGGGGACTAGCGGGAGTCCAGGGTGAGCAGTTCTTC.

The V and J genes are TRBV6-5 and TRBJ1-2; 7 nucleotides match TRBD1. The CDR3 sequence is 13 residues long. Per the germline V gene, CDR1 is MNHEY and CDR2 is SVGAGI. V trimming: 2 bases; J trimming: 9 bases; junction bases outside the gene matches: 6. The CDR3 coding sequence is TGTGCCAGCAGTTACCAAAGACAGGGAAGCTACACCTTC. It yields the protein CASSYQRQGSYTF.

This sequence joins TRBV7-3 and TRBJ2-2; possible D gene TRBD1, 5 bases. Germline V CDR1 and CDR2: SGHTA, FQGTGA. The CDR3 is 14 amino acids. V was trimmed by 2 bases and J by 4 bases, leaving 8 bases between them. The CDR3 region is CASSLLGVTGELFF. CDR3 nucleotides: TGTGCCAGCAGCTTACTAGGGGTCACCGGGGAGCTGTTTTTT.

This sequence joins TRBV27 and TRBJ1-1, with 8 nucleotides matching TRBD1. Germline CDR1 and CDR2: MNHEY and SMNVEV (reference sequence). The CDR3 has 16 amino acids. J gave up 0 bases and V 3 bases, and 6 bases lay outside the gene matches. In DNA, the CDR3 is TGTGCCAGCAGTTTCTTACCGACAGGGGTGAACACTGAAGCTTTCTTT. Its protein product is CASSFLPTGVNTEAFF.

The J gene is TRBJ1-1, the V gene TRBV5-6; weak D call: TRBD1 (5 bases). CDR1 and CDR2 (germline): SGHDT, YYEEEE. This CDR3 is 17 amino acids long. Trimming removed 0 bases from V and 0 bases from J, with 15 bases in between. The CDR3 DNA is TGTGCCAGCAGCTTGGAATTTGGAGGGGAATTGAACACTGAAGCTTTCTTT. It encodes CASSLEFGGELNTEAFF. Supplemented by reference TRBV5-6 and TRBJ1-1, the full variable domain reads DAGVTQSPTHLIKTRGQQVTLRCSPKSGHDTVSWYQQALGQGPQFIFQYYEEEERQRGNFPDRFSGHQFPNYSSELNVNALLLGDSALYLCASSLEFGGELNTEAFFGQGTRLTVV.

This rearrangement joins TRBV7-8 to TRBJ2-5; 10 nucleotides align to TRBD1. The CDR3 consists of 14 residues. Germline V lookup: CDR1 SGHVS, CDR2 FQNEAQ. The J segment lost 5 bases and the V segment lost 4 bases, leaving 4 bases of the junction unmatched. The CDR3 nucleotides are TGTGCCAGCAGCTCGAGGACAGGGGGGGAGACCCAGTACTTC. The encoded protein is CASSSRTGGETQYF. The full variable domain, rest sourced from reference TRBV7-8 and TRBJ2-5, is GAGVSQSPRYKVAKRGQDVALRCDPISGHVSLFWYQQALGQGPEFLTYFQNEAQLDKSGLPSDRFFAERPEGSVSTLKIQRTQQEDSAVYLCASSSRTGGETQYFGPGTRLLVL.